A selection of T cell receptor beta chains follows, all from one sample in a study of T cell changes during pregnancy in multiple sclerosis. Clones were read by immunoSEQ multiplex PCR, and TCRdb kept only the in-frame ones, dropping some. The repertoire holds about 120,000 clones, with approximately 93% as singletons. Sample: peripheral blood, taken before pregnancy. These receptors all stem from a female donor with multiple sclerosis, enrolled in a pregnancy study. CDR3s include the opening cysteine and the closing phenylalanine or tryptophan. The order of the fields is V gene, CDR3 length, J gene, CDR3 protein.

TRBV6-1	13	TRBJ1-6	CASSEAVGGTLHF
TRBV19	14	TRBJ2-7	CASSIEAADYEQYF
TRBV27	15	TRBJ2-7	CASSSLRGLFYEQYF
TRBV5-6	15	TRBJ1-2	CASSLIGGKGYGYTF
TRBV1	14	TRBJ2-2	CTSSRRGVVGELFF
TRBV6-1	12	TRBJ1-6	CASRGTNSPLHF
TRBV30	15	TRBJ2-2	CAWSYGGGRQGELFF
TRBV19	14	TRBJ2-2	CASRSGINTGELFF
TRBV27	14	TRBJ1-1	CASSLSKWTDKAFF
TRBV5-3	17	TRBJ2-2	CAIARGPPRGGTGELFF
TRBV6-1	13	TRBJ1-1	CASSVTGSTEAFF
TRBV5-6	17	TRBJ2-5	CASSLRRGREVEETQYF
TRBV21-1	14	TRBJ2-7	CASSKIDRDDEQYF
TRBV6-1	14	TRBJ2-1	CASSVLAAINEQFF
TRBV5-5	15	TRBJ1-6	CASSIQGSNNSPLHF
TRBV29-1	14	TRBJ2-7	CSVSPGLAGYEQYF
TRBV7-9	16	TRBJ2-6	CASSLVGGAGANVLTF
TRBV30	14	TRBJ2-3	CAWSPGGAVDTQYF
TRBV4-1	17	TRBJ2-1	CASSPFLMGVKDNEQFF
TRBV6-1	15	TRBJ1-6	CASRGMQGNNSPLHF
TRBV28	15	TRBJ2-7	CASSSSGTGGHEQYF
TRBV4-1	15	TRBJ2-7	CASSQAVAGEGEQYF
TRBV2	14	TRBJ2-5	CAISGRTDQETQYF
TRBV18	13	TRBJ1-1	CASSEAGNTEAFF
TRBV6-1	14	TRBJ1-5	CASSLTGINQPQHF
TRBV6-5	14	TRBJ1-2	CASSHGTGGDGYTF
TRBV13	17	TRBJ2-1	CASSLLPRGDVYNEQFF
TRBV5-4	14	TRBJ2-5	CASSLDQYQETQYF
TRBV6-5	14	TRBJ1-1	CASSYVQGAPEAFF
TRBV4-1	13	TRBJ1-1	CASSWVAGTEAFF
TRBV6-5	16	TRBJ2-3	CASSYLAGGAGDTQYF
TRBV27	12	TRBJ1-1	CASSPRGTEAFF
TRBV9	16	TRBJ2-7	CASSPRQAPFSYEQYF
TRBV6-6	16	TRBJ2-1	CASSYPAGTGDNEQFF
TRBV7-3	13	TRBJ2-2	CASRSGLTGELFF
TRBV7-9	16	TRBJ1-2	CASSKRARGRVYGYTF
TRBV6-1	15	TRBJ1-1	CASRDYRRPNTEAFF
TRBV30	13	TRBJ1-4	CAWSYLGSEKLFF
TRBV10-3	16	TRBJ2-3	CAISDSTSGGVDTQYF
TRBV9	16	TRBJ2-2	CASSNPRDYSTGELFF
TRBV5-1	14	TRBJ1-2	CASSLDRVNYGYTF
TRBV28	15	TRBJ2-3	CASSSGGGSTDTQYF
TRBV4-1	16	TRBJ1-2	CASSQEARMTYLGYTF
TRBV5-1	18	TRBJ2-2	CASRPLLQGASGTGELFF
TRBV5-1	13	TRBJ2-7	CASSFGQGNEQYF
TRBV9	15	TRBJ2-2	CASSVATGNTGELFF
TRBV30	13	TRBJ1-6	CAWTEDSNSPLHF